The 10 T cell receptor beta chains given below trace back to one sample, sequenced in a study of T cell responses to AZD1222 COVID-19 vaccine. Some clones are missing from TCRdb's copy, which holds only in-frame ones; the method was immunoSEQ multiplex PCR. The sample contains around 120,000 clones, about nine tenths of which appear only once. This specimen consisted of peripheral blood, obtained on day 0 of AZD1222 vaccination. The receptors come from an adult in good health.

This chain uses TRBV28 with TRBJ1-5; no clear D. V was cut by 5 bases and J by 4 bases, with 3 bases left in between. Germline V gene sequence: CDR1 MDHEN, CDR2 SYDVKM. The CDR3 has 11 amino acids. CDR3: CASSNNQPQHF. The CDR3 DNA reads as TGTGCCAGCAGTAATAATCAGCCCCAGCATTTT.

This clone is a singleton in its sample. This chain connects TRBV2 to TRBJ1-5, with no clear D. The germline gives CDR1 SNHLY, CDR2 FYNNEI. Trimming pared 8 bases from V and 4 bases from J, leaving 9 bases between. The CDR3 sequence is 12 residues long. The CDR3 spells CASAEGNQPQHF. CDR3 nucleotides: TGTGCCAGCGCGGAAGGTAATCAGCCCCAGCATTTT. Variable domain in full (rest from reference TRBV2 and TRBJ1-5): EPEVTQTPSHQVTQMGQEVILRCVPISNHLYFYWYRQILGQKVEFLVSFYNNEISEKSEIFDDQFSVERPDGSNFTLKIRSTKLEDSAMYFCASAEGNQPQHFGDGTRLSIL.

V gene TRBV30 combines with J gene TRBJ2-7; TRBD2 matches 8 bases. The CDR3 is 16 amino acids. V lost 5 bases to trimming and J lost 2 bases; unmatched junction nucleotides: 14. CDR1 is GTSNPN, CDR2 SVGIG, per germline (reference sequence). CDR3 amino acids: CAWSFGSAGDAYEQYF. In DNA, the CDR3 is TGTGCCTGGTCTTTTGGCTCAGCGGGAGACGCCTACGAGCAGTACTTC.

The V call is TRBV19, the J call TRBJ1-6; maybe TRBD1 (6 bases). There are 16 residues in the CDR3. Per germline, CDR1 LNHDA and CDR2 SQIVND (reference sequence). The V end lost 7 bases, the J end lost 0 bases, and 13 bases lay between the germline ends. CDR3 bases: TGTGCCAGTAAGACTACAGGGAGCTCCTATAATTCACCCCTCCACTTT. Its translation: CASKTTGSSYNSPLHF.

The chain couples TRBV28 to TRBJ1-2; D remains unclear. This CDR3 is 12 amino acids long. CDR1 is MDHEN, CDR2 SYDVKM, per germline. Deletions cut 5 bases from V and 7 bases from J, with 11 bases between. The CDR3 DNA is TGTGCCAGCAGTCCCAATGGAAGTGGCTACACCTTC. Encoded protein: CASSPNGSGYTF.

The rearrangement links TRBV24-1 to TRBJ2-5; 7 positions match TRBD2. In germline, CDR1 is KGHDR, CDR2 SFDVKD. J lost 2 bases, V lost 1 base, and 18 bases had no gene match. The length of the CDR3 is 20 residues. CDR3 nucleotides: TGTGCCACCAGTGATTTTTCCGGAGCGGGCGCAGGGCGGGAGCAAGAGACCCAGTACTTC. Translating gives CATSDFSGAGAGREQETQYF.

The DNA for the CDR3 is TGCGCCAGCAGCTACTCCCGACTAGCGGGAGGCAATGAGCAGTTCTTC. Translated: CASSYSRLAGGNEQFF. The chain recombines TRBV5-1 with TRBJ2-1, with 13 bases lining up with TRBD2. CDR3 length: 16 amino acids. Germline CDR1 reads SGHRS; CDR2 reads YFSETQ. The V gene end was trimmed by 3 bases and the J gene end by 6 bases; junction bases not matched to a gene: 6.

The chain employs TRBV11-3 and TRBJ2-5, with TRBD1 matching 10 bases. Germline lookup yields CDR1 SGHNT and CDR2 YENEEA. The V and J ends lost 5 bases and 9 bases, in that order; junction bases with no gene match: 6. This CDR3 contains 13 residues. DNA of the CDR3: TGTGCCAGCAGCCCCGGACAGGGGGGGGCCCAGTACTTC. The encoded protein is CASSPGQGGAQYF.

The chain links TRBV28 to TRBJ1-5, with 7 positions matching TRBD1. The V and J ends lost 5 bases and 6 bases, in that order; junction bases with no gene match: 7. Germline V gives CDR1 MDHEN, CDR2 SYDVKM. CDR3 length equals 14 residues. DNA for the CDR3: TGTGCCAGCAGTCTCCGACAGGGAATTCAGCCCCAGCATTTT. As protein: CASSLRQGIQPQHF.

The gene calls are TRBV30 and TRBJ2-5; D possibly corresponds to TRBD2 (5 bases). This CDR3 has 12 amino acids. The V gene's germline CDR1 is GTSNPN and CDR2 SVGIG (reference sequence). Deletions cut 2 bases from V and 5 bases from J, with 9 bases between. The CDR3 DNA follows: TGTGCCTGGAGTTCGGGGTTTGAGACCCAGTACTTC. Protein: CAWSSGFETQYF.